This T cell receptor beta chain appears in the sequencing data of a study of T-cell reconstitution after alpha-beta-depleted transplantation in children. A few counts support this clonotype. The antigen remains undetermined. Unique molecular identifiers were incorporated when the TCRbeta library was constructed. TCRdb re-derived calls from the PCR reads in MiXCR, one entry per CDR3 protein. The table lists more than 90,000 distinct CDR3 sequences, approximately 10% of them singletons. Whole-study results and caveats: At one year after transplant, newly produced T cells mostly accounted for T-cell counts and diversity. In patients about two months after transplant, alpha-beta T cells reportedly arose from several hundred expanded graft clones. After transplant, high TCRbeta diversity at day 60 in some patients arose from surviving recipient T cells and thymic progenitors.

The V end was cut by 0 bases, the J end by 1 base, with 10 bases between. The CDR3 contains 16 residues. Germline V CDR1 and CDR2: SGHRS, YFSETQ. The TCR was taken from a boy aged 2-15 years with acute lymphoblastic leukemia, due to receive a stem cell transplant. Sequencing was performed on PBMCs, taken before TCRalphabeta/CD19-depleted stem cell transplant. The chain is built from TRBV5-1 and TRBJ2-2; no reliable D call. As DNA, the CDR3 is TGCGCCAGCAGCTTGGGGGCTATCTTGAACACCGGGGAGCTGTTTTTT. It codes for CASSLGAILNTGELFF.